One sample yielded the 16 T cell receptor beta chains listed below, sequenced in a study of T cell repertoires in cytomegalovirus infection. TCRdb reprocessed the reads with MiXCR, giving one entry per CDR3 protein. The sample comprises some 680,000 distinct CDR3 sequences, 35% of which are singletons, and more than 2.5% rests with the top ten. Sequenced: PBMCs. These receptors all come from a human donor in good health (CMV status not recorded). Some clones in this sample may be carry-over from other donors' samples.

This clonotype was seen only a few times. The rearrangement joins TRBV3-1 to TRBJ2-4, with unresolved D. The CDR3 contains 14 residues. The germline gives CDR1 LGHDT, CDR2 YNNKEL (reference sequence). V lost 0 bases, J lost 6 bases, and 9 bases lay in between. CDR3 coding DNA: TGTGCCAGCAGCCAAGATCTAGTTTCAAACATTCAGTACTTC. Encoded protein: CASSQDLVSNIQYF. Full variable domain (missing parts from reference TRBV3-1 and TRBJ2-4): DTAVSQTPKYLVTQMGNDKSIKCEQNLGHDTMYWYKQDSKKFLKIMFSYNNKELIINETVPNRFSPKSPDKAHLNLHINSLELGDSAVYFCASSQDLVSNIQYFGAGTRLSVL.

A remark on this clonotype: The junction and the germline gene differ at one end; a read error may be behind it. V usage is TRBV5-1 and J usage is TRBJ2-1; D might be TRBD2 (5 bases). Germline loops: CDR1 SGHRS, CDR2 YFSETQ. The CDR3 spans 16 residues. The CDR3 sequence: CASSLSGRSAYNEKFF. DNA of the CDR3: TGCGCCAGCAGCTTGTCTGGGCGTAGCGCCTACAATGAGAAGTTCTTC.

This chain connects TRBV18 to TRBJ1-2, with D possibly being TRBD1 (5 bases). V gave up 6 bases and J gave up 4 bases, with 12 bases separating them. In germline, CDR1 is KGHSH, CDR2 LQKENI. The length of the CDR3 is 13 residues. The CDR3 DNA follows: TGTGCCAGCTCCCATGACAGCCGCTATGGCTACACCTTC. As protein: CASSHDSRYGYTF.

To note about this clonotype: The junction departs from the called germline gene at one end, perhaps through a read error. The J gene is TRBJ2-1, the V gene TRBV7-9, with 9 nucleotides matching TRBD2. The CDR3 extends over 14 amino acids. In germline, CDR1 is SEHNR, CDR2 FQNEAQ (reference sequence). CDR3 protein: CASSLAGMVSEQFF. CDR3 nucleotides: TGTGCCAGCAGCCTAGCGGGAATGGTCAGTGAGCAGTTCTTC.

This clonotype was seen more than once but under ten times. The gene calls are TRBV12-3 or TRBV12-4 and TRBJ1-1, with TRBD1 as a possible D gene (6 bases). Trimming took off 5 bases at V and 8 bases at J, with 15 bases between the two ends. This CDR3 has 13 amino acids. In DNA form, the CDR3 reads TGTGCCAGCAGTCAAAACAGGGTGGGCGAAGCTTTCTTT. Protein sequence: CASSQNRVGEAFF.

The chain recombines TRBV28 with TRBJ2-7, with a possible D match to TRBD1 (6 bases). Deletions cut 8 bases from V and 10 bases from J, with 18 bases between. Germline CDR1 and CDR2: MDHEN and SYDVKM. The CDR3 covers 12 residues. The CDR3 nucleotides read TGTGCCAGCTTTGAGGGGACATCAGGCCAGTACTTC. It codes for CASFEGTSGQYF. Looking up the rest from reference TRBV28 and TRBJ2-7 gives the full variable domain: DVKVTQSSRYLVKRTGEKVFLECVQDMDHENMFWYRQDPGLGLRLIYFSYDVKMKEKGDIPEGYSVSREKKERFSLILESASTNQTSMYLCASFEGTSGQYFGPGTRLTVT.

This clonotype has only a few counts. The chain employs TRBV4-2 and TRBJ2-1; weak D call: TRBD2 (6 bases). The CDR3 is 17 amino acids. Germline-derived CDR1 and CDR2 are LGHNA and YNFKEQ. V was shortened by 0 bases and J by 4 bases, with 16 bases between the two germline ends. The CDR3 nucleotides are TGTGCCAGCAGCCAAGATCTTGTAAGGGACTCTTACAATGAGCAGTTCTTC. Translation gives CASSQDLVRDSYNEQFF.

The chain has TRBV7-2 and TRBJ1-1; 11 bases match TRBD1. Looked up from germline, CDR1 is SGHTA and CDR2 is FQGNSA. Losses at the gene ends were 4 bases for V and 4 bases for J; bases not matched to a gene: 11. This CDR3 is built from 17 residues. The CDR3 loop reads CASSSRTGGPQGTEAFF. The CDR3 bases are TGTGCCAGCAGCTCTCGGACAGGGGGCCCTCAAGGCACTGAAGCTTTCTTT. Supplemented by reference TRBV7-2 and TRBJ1-1, the full variable domain reads GAGVSQSPSNKVTEKGKDVELRCDPISGHTALYWYRQSLGQGLEFLIYFQGNSAPDKSGLPSDRFSAERTGGSVSTLTIQRTQQEDSAVYLCASSSRTGGPQGTEAFFGQGTRLTVV.

CDR3: CATSREGVRPQHF. The CDR3 DNA reads as TGTGCCACCAGCAGAGAAGGGGTCAGGCCCCAGCATTTT. The chain joins TRBV15 to TRBJ1-5; a weak D match, TRBD1 (5 bases). The CDR3 spans 13 residues. V lost 0 bases and J lost 9, with 9 bases in between. Germline assignment: CDR1 LNHNV and CDR2 YYDKDF (reference sequence).

The chain couples TRBV29-1 to TRBJ1-2, with 11 positions matching TRBD1. Germline CDR1 SQVTM, CDR2 ANQGSEA. J gave up 8 bases and V 4 bases, and 9 bases lay outside the gene matches. The CDR3 loop spans 14 amino acids. The CDR3, as DNA: TGCAGCGTTGGGGGGGACAGGGGGTCGAGAGGCTACACCTTC. It encodes CSVGGDRGSRGYTF.

J is TRBJ2-1 and V is TRBV4-1, with 7 bases lining up with TRBD2. The germline V gene has CDR1 MGHRA and CDR2 YSYEKL. V was clipped by 0 bases and J by 6 bases; unmatched bases: 8. This CDR3 spans 16 amino acids. In nucleotides, the CDR3 is TGCGCCAGCAGCCAAGATTTAAGCATAGCGGGCAATGAGCAGTTCTTC. This translates into CASSQDLSIAGNEQFF.

V is TRBV20-1 and J is TRBJ2-1; perhaps D is TRBD1 or TRBD2 (6 bases each). This CDR3 has 12 residues. V was trimmed by 6 bases and J by 4 bases, leaving 10 bases between them. CDR1 is DFQATT and CDR2 is SNEGSKA in the germline V gene (reference sequence). The CDR3 here is CSAGGYYNEQFF. The CDR3, as DNA: TGCAGTGCGGGGGGCTATTACAATGAGCAGTTCTTC.

In its sample, this clonotype was seen once. The gene calls are TRBV20-1 and TRBJ1-1; D may be TRBD1 (5 bases). The V gene lost 3 bases and the J gene lost 4 bases, with 15 bases spanning the gap. CDR1 is DFQATT and CDR2 is SNEGSKA in the germline V gene (reference sequence). CDR3 length: 14 residues. CDR3 DNA: TGCAGTGCTAGTGGCAGGGTAATTAGCACTGAAGCTTTCTTT. This codes for CSASGRVISTEAFF.

This clonotype was seen more than once but under ten times. The chain uses TRBV28 and TRBJ1-1, with D unclear. The CDR3 is 14 amino acids. The V and J ends lost 8 bases and 6 bases respectively, with 19 bases between them. The germline V gene encodes CDR1 MDHEN and CDR2 SYDVKM. The CDR3 spells CASRREEGWAEAFF. CDR3 bases: TGTGCCAGCCGAAGGGAGGAGGGTTGGGCTGAAGCTTTCTTT.

The gene calls are TRBV28 and TRBJ2-7; 8 bases are shared with TRBD2. Germline V gene lookup returns CDR1 MDHEN and CDR2 SYDVKM. The CDR3 contains 14 residues. Trimming at V came to 5 bases and at J to 3 bases, leaving 6 bases not matched to a gene. This chain's CDR3 is CASSLSGNLYEQYF. The CDR3 DNA follows: TGTGCCAGCAGTCTTAGCGGGAACCTCTACGAGCAGTACTTC.

This clonotype was seen a few times. V usage is TRBV12-3 or TRBV12-4 and J usage is TRBJ2-1; TRBD2 aligns across 10 bases. The CDR3 extends over 15 amino acids. V lost 7 bases to trimming and J lost 4 bases; unmatched junction nucleotides: 7. The CDR3 DNA is TGTGCCAGCACCTTACTAGCGGGACCATACAATGAGCAGTTCTTC. Protein sequence: CASTLLAGPYNEQFF.